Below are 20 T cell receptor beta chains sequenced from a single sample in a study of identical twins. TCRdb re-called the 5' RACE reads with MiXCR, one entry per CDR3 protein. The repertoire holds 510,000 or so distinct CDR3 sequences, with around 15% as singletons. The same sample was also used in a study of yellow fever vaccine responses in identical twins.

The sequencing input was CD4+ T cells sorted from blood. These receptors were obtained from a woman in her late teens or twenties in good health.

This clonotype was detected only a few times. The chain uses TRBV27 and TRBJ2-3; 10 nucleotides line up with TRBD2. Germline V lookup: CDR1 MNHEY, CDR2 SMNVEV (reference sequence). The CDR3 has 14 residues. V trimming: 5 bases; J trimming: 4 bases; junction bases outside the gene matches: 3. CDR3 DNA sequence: TGTGCCAGCAGTCCTAGCGGGGGACCAGATACGCAGTATTTT. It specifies CASSPSGGPDTQYF.

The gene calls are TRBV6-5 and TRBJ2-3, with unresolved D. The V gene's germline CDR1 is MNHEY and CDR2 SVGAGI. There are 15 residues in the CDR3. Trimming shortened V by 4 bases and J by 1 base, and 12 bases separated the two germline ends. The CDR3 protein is CASSSNSPRTDTQYF. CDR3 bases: TGTGCCAGCAGTTCGAACTCCCCTCGCACAGATACGCAGTATTTT.

DNA of the CDR3: TGCAGTGCTACGAAACTAGCGGGGCCCGGGGATACGCAGTATTTT. This encodes CSATKLAGPGDTQYF. V gene TRBV20-1 combines with J gene TRBJ2-3; 10 bases are a match to TRBD2. Germline loops: CDR1 DFQATT, CDR2 SNEGSKA (reference sequence). The CDR3 has 15 residues. V lost 4 bases to trimming and J lost 6 bases; unmatched junction nucleotides: 10.

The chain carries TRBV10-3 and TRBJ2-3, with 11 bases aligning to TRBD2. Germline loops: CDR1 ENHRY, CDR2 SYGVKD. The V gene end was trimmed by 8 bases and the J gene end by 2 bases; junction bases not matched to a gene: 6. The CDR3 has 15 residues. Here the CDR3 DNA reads TGTGCCATCGGAACTAGCGGGGGTGTCACAGATACGCAGTATTTT. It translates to CAIGTSGGVTDTQYF.

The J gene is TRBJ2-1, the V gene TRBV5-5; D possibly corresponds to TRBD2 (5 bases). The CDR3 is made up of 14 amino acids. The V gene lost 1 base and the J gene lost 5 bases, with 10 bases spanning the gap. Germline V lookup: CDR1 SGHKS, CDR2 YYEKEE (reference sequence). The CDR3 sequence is CASSLSAGNNEQFF. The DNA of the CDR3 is TGTGCCAGCAGCTTGTCGGCCGGGAACAATGAGCAGTTCTTC. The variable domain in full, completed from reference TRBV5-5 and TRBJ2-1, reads DAGVTQSPTHLIKTRGQQVTLRCSPISGHKSVSWYQQVLGQGPQFIFQYYEKEERGRGNFPDRFSARQFPNYSSELNVNALLLGDSALYLCASSLSAGNNEQFFGPGTRLTVL.

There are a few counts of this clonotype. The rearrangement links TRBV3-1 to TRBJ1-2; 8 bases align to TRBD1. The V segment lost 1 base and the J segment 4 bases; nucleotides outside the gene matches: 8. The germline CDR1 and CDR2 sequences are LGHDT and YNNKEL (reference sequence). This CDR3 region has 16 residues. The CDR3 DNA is TGTGCCAGCAGCCAAGTTCGTCGGACAGGGCCCTATGGCTACACCTTC. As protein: CASSQVRRTGPYGYTF.

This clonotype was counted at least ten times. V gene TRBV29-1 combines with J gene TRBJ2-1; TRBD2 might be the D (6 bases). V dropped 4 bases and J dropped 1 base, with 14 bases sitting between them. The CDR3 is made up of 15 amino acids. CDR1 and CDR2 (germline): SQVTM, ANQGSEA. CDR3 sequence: CSVGRLGTSYNEQFF. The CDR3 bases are TGCAGCGTTGGACGGCTAGGGACTTCCTACAATGAGCAGTTCTTC.

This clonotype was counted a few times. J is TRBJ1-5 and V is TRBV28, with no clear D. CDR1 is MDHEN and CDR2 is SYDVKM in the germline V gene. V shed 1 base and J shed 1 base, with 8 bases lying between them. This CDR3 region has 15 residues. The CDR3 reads CASSLSFGSNQPQHF. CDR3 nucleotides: TGTGCCAGCAGTTTATCCTTCGGAAGCAATCAGCCCCAGCATTTT.

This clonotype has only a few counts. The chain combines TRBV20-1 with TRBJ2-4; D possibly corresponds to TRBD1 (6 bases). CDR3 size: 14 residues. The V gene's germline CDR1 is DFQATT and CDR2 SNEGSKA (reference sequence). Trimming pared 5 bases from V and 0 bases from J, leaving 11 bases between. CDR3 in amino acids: CSARDTLAKNIQYF. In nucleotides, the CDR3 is TGCAGTGCTCGGGACACGCTAGCCAAAAACATTCAGTACTTC.

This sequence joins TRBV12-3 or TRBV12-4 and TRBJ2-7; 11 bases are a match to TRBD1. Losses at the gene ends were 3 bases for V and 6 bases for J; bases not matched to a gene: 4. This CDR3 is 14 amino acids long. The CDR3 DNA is TGTGCCAGCAGTTTTTGGGGGACAGGGGGCGAGCAGTACTTC. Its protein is CASSFWGTGGEQYF.

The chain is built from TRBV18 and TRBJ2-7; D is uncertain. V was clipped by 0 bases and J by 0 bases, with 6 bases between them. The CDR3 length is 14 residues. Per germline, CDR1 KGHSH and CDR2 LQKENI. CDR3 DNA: TGTGCCAGCTCACCACCGAGCAACTCCTACGAGCAGTACGTC. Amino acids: CASSPPSNSYEQYV.

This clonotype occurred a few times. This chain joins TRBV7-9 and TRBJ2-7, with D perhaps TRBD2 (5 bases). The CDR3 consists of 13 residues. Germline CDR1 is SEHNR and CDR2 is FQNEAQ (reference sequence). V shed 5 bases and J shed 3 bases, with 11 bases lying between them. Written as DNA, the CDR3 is TGTGCCAGCAGCCACATCCGGGGCTACGAGCAGTACTTC. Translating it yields CASSHIRGYEQYF.

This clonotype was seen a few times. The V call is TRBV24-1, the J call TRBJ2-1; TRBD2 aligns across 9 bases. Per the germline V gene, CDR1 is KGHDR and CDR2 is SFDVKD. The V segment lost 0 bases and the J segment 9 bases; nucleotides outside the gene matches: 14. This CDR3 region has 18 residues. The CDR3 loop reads CATSDLKSRWREGPEQFF. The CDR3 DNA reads TGTGCCACCAGTGATTTGAAGTCGAGGTGGCGGGAGGGCCCTGAGCAGTTCTTC.

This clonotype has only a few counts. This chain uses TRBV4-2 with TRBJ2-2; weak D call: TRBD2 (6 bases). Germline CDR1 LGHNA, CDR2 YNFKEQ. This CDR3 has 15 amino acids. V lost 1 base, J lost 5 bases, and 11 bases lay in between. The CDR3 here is CASSQAGLITGELFF. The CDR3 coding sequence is TGTGCCAGCAGCCAAGCGGGACTCATTACCGGGGAGCTGTTTTTT.

CDR3 coding DNA: TGCGCCAGCAGCTGGACGGGAAGGGGGACGAATGAGCAGTTCTTC. Protein product: CASSWTGRGTNEQFF. This rearrangement joins TRBV5-1 to TRBJ2-1; D perhaps matches TRBD1 (6 bases). Germline assignment: CDR1 SGHRS and CDR2 YFSETQ. This CDR3 spans 15 amino acids. The V gene lost 3 bases and the J gene lost 7 bases, with 17 bases spanning the gap.

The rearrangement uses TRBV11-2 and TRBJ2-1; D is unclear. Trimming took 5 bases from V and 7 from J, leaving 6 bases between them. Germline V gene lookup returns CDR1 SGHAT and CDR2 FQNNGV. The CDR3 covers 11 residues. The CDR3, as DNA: TGTGCCAGCAGCATTGTTAATGAGCAGTTCTTC. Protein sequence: CASSIVNEQFF.

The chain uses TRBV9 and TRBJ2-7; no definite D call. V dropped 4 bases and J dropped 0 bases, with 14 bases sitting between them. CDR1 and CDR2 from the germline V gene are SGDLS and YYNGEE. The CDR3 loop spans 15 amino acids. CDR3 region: CASSPGWSYSYEQYF. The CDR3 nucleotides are TGTGCCAGCAGCCCCGGCTGGAGTTACTCCTACGAGCAGTACTTC.

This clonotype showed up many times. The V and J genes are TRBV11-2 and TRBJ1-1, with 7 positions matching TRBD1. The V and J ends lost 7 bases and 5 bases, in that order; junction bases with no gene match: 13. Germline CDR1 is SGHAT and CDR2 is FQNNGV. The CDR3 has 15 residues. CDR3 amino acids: CASTTRGGLGTEAFF. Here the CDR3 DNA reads TGTGCCAGCACCACCAGGGGGGGGCTAGGGACTGAAGCTTTCTTT.

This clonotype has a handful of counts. The CDR3 loop reads CASSPRVQVLANTGELFF. CDR3 bases: TGTGCCAGCAGTCCCCGGGTCCAGGTCCTCGCGAACACCGGGGAGCTGTTTTTT. V is TRBV6-2 or TRBV6-3 and J is TRBJ2-2; no clear D. The V gene lost 5 bases and the J gene lost 0 bases, with 19 bases spanning the gap. CDR3 length: 18 residues. CDR1 MNHEY and CDR2 SVGEGT come from the germline V gene.

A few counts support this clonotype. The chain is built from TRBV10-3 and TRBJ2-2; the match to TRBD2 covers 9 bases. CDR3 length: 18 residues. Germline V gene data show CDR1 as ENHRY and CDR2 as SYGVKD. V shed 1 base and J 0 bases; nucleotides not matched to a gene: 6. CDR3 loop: CAISEFVAGGPNTGELFF. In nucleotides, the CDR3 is TGTGCCATCAGTGAGTTCGTGGCGGGAGGGCCGAACACCGGGGAGCTGTTTTTT.